This T cell receptor beta chain was observed in a study of neurological immune-mediated disorders. Each CDR3 protein gets one entry after TCRdb re-called the 5' RACE reads with MiXCR. This table has 70,000 to 95,000 distinct CDR3 sequences, roughly 17% appearing once. This clonotype rates as medium-sized. The CDR3 loop spans 15 amino acids. Germline CDR1 and CDR2: LNHNV and YYDKDF (reference sequence). The V and J ends lost 0 bases and 5 bases respectively, with 13 bases between them. Sequencing used PBMCs. The gene calls are TRBV15 and TRBJ2-5, with TRBD1 as a possible D gene (6 bases). The receptor was derived from a woman aged 40 to 50 in good health. The CDR3 DNA reads TGTGCCACCAGCAGAGATCCAGGGGACGGGGAGACCCAGTACTTC. As protein: CATSRDPGDGETQYF.